The rows below give T cell receptor beta chains drawn from one sample of a study of cytomegalovirus exposure and HLA in healthy donors. Assay: immunoSEQ multiplex PCR; the TCRdb copy retains only in-frame clones and omits some. The repertoire includes roughly 150,000 clones, around 86% of them detected once, and 4.1% sits in the top ten. Sequenced: PBMCs. The receptors come from a man aged 50 or older in good health and CMV-seropositive. The CDR3 runs from the conserved cysteine through the conserved F or W. D genes are given only for firm matches. Size tells how often a clone was seen (once, few, many) or the class of an expanded clone, and some rows leave it out.

d_gene	v_gene	j_gene	abundance	CDR3nt	CDR3aa
-	TRBV27	TRBJ2-1	-	TGTGCCAGCAGTGAACCGGGACTTTATGAGCAGTTCTTC	CASSEPGLYEQFF
TRBD2	TRBV28	TRBJ2-7	-	TGTGCCAGCAGCCAAGGACTAGCGGGGACAAGCTCCTACGAGCAGTACTTC	CASSQGLAGTSSYEQYF
-	TRBV25-1	TRBJ1-2	-	TGTGCCAGCAGTGAATCTAGCCGGCGCTACACCTTC	CASSESSRRYTF
-	TRBV4-3	TRBJ2-2	-	TGCGCCAGCAGCACTCAGGGCCCCGCGAACACCGGGGAGCTGTTTTTT	CASSTQGPANTGELFF
-	TRBV5-1	TRBJ1-1	-	TGCGCCAGCAGCATAACAGGGCTGACTGAAGCTTTCTTT	CASSITGLTEAFF
-	TRBV6-1	TRBJ1-3	-	TGTGCCAGCAGCGGACAATCAATCGCCATATATTTT	CASSGQSIAIYF
TRBD2	TRBV19	TRBJ2-5	-	TGTGCCAGTAGTCTCTACGGGGGGGAAGAGACCCAGTACTTC	CASSLYGGEETQYF
-	TRBV7-9	TRBJ1-3	few	TGTGCCAGCCTGGCGGTGGAGGGAAACACCATATATTTT	CASLAVEGNTIYF
TRBD2	TRBV11-2	TRBJ2-7	once	TGTGCCAGCAGTTCCCAAGCGGGAAAGCAGTACTTC	CASSSQAGKQYF
TRBD2	TRBV28	TRBJ2-1	-	TGTGCCAGCACCCCACTCGGGACTAGCGGAGTCAATGAGCAGTTCTTC	CASTPLGTSGVNEQFF
TRBD1	TRBV11-2	TRBJ1-4	-	TGTGCCAGCAGCTTAGGTCGACAGGGGGTTAATGAAAAACTGTTTTTT	CASSLGRQGVNEKLFF
TRBD2	TRBV4-3	TRBJ2-1	-	TGCGCCAGCAGCCATCCGGGACTAGCTCGGAATGAGCAGTTCTTC	CASSHPGLARNEQFF
-	TRBV7-8	TRBJ1-1	-	TGTGCCAGCAGCGCTAATATGAACACTGAAGCTTTCTTT	CASSANMNTEAFF
-	TRBV30	TRBJ2-7	-	TGTGCCTGGAGTGTTAGTCCCCTTGAGCAGTACTTC	CAWSVSPLEQYF
TRBD1	TRBV27	TRBJ2-1	once	TGTGCCAGCAGCCTAGGACAGGGGGCACGCAATGAGCAGTTCTTC	CASSLGQGARNEQFF
-	TRBV4-2	TRBJ2-7	few	TGTGCCAGCAGTCAAGCAATTCTGGGCAGTGCCAGCTCCTACGAGCAGTACTTC	CASSQAILGSASSYEQYF
TRBD1	TRBV7-9	TRBJ1-1	once	TGTGCCAGCAGCTTGGGACAGGGACTGGGGAAGAACACTGAAGCTTTCTTT	CASSLGQGLGKNTEAFF
TRBD2	TRBV28	TRBJ2-5	-	TGTGCCAGCAGTCAAGGACTAGCGGGAGTGGAGACCCAGTACTTC	CASSQGLAGVETQYF
-	TRBV30	TRBJ2-1	-	TGTGCCTGGAGCCGGGACACCTACAATGAGCAGTTCTTC	CAWSRDTYNEQFF
-	TRBV7-9	TRBJ2-1	-	TGTGCCAGCAGGGGAAGGGGAAGCTCCTACAATGAGCAGTTCTTC	CASRGRGSSYNEQFF
-	TRBV21-1	TRBJ2-3	-	TGTGCCAGCAGCAAAGCGCCCGGGACTAGCGGGGGGGCAGATACGCAGTATTTT	CASSKAPGTSGGADTQYF
-	TRBV18	TRBJ1-6	-	TGTGCCAGCTCACCTGAGACATCGCGTCCTGGGTCACCCCTCCACTTT	CASSPETSRPGSPLHF
TRBD1	TRBV7-9	TRBJ1-2	-	TGTGCCAGCAGCCCCGCGGGCAGGGGGCCGAGGTATGGCTACACCTTC	CASSPAGRGPRYGYTF